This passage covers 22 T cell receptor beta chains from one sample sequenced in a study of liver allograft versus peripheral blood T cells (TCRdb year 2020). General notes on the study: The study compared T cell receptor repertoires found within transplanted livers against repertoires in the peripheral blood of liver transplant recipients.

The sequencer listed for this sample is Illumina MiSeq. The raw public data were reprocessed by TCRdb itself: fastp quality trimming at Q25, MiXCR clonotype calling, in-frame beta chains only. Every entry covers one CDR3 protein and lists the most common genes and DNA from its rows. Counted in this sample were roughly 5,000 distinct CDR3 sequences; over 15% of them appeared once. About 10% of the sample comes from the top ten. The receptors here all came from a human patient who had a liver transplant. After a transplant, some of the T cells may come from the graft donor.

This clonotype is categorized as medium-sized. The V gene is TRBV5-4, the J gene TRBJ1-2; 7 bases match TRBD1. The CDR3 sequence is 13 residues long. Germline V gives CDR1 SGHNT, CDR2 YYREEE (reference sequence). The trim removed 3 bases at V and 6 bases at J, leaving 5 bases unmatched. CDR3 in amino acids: CASSSWGQHGYTF. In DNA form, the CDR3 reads TGTGCCAGCAGCTCGTGGGGACAGCATGGCTACACCTTC.

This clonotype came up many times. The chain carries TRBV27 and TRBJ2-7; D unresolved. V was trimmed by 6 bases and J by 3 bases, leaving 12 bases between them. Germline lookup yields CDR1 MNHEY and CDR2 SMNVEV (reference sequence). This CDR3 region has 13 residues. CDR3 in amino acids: CASSPSGIYEQYF. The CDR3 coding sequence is TGTGCCAGCAGCCCATCTGGTATCTACGAGCAGTACTTC.

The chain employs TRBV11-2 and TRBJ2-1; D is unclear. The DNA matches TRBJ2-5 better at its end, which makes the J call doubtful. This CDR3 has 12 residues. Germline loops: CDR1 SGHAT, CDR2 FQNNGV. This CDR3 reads CASSLNQETQYF. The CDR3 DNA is TGTGCCAGCAGCTTAAATCAAGAGACCCAGTACTTC.

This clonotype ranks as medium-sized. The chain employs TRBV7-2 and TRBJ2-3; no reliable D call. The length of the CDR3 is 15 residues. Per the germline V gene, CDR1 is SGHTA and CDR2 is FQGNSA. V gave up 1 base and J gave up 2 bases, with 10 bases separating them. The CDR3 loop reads CASSLEPGLTDTQYF. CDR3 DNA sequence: TGTGCCAGCAGCTTAGAGCCCGGCCTCACAGATACGCAGTATTTT.

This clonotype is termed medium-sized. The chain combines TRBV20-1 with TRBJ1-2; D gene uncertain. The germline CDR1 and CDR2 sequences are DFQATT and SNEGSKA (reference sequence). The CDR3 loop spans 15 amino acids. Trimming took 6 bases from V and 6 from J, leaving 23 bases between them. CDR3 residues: CSAKVPGGSAHGYTF. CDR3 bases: TGCAGTGCCAAAGTGCCGGGAGGATCGGCCCATGGCTACACCTTC.

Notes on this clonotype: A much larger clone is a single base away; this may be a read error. The CDR3 nucleotides read TGTGCCAGCAGAAAACAACAGGTGAGCAATCAGCCCCAGCATTTT. Translation gives CASRKQQVSNQPQHF. The rearrangement uses TRBV6-1 and TRBJ1-5; TRBD1 is a possible D gene (5 bases). CDR3 length equals 15 residues. Germline-derived CDR1 and CDR2 are MNHNS and SASEGT. Trimming pared 6 bases from V and 1 base from J, leaving 13 bases between.

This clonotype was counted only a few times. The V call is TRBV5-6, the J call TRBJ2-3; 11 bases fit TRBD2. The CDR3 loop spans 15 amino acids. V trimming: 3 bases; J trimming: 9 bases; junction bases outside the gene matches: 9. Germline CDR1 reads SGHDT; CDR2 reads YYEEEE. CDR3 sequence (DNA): TGTGCCAGCAGCTCGTTAGCGGGAGGGCCGACAACGCAGTATTTT. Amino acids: CASSSLAGGPTTQYF.

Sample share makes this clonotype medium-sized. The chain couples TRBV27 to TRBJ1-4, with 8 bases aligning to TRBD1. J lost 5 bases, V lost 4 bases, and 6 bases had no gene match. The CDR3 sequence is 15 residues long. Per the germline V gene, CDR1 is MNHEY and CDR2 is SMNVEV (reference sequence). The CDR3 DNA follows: TGTGCCAGCAGTTCACGGACAGGGATGAATGAAAAACTGTTTTTT. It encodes CASSSRTGMNEKLFF. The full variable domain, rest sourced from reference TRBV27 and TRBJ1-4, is EAQVTQNPRYLITVTGKKLTVTCSQNMNHEYMSWYRQDPGLGLRQIYYSMNVEVTDKGDVPEGYKVSRKEKRNFPLILESPSPNQTSLYFCASSSRTGMNEKLFFGSGTQLSVL.

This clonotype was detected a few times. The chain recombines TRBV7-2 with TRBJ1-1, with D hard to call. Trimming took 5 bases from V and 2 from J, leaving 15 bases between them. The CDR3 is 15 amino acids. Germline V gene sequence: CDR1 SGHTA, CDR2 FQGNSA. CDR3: CASSPPVGINTEAFF. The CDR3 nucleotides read TGTGCCAGCAGCCCCCCTGTTGGAATTAACACTGAAGCTTTCTTT.

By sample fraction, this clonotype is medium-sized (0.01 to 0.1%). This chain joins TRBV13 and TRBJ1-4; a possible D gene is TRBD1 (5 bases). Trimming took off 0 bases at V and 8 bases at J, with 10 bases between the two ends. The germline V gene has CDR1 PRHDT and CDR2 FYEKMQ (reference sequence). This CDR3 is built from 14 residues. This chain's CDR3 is CASSLGGVGEKLFF. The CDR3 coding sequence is TGTGCCAGCAGCTTAGGAGGGGTCGGAGAAAAACTGTTTTTT.

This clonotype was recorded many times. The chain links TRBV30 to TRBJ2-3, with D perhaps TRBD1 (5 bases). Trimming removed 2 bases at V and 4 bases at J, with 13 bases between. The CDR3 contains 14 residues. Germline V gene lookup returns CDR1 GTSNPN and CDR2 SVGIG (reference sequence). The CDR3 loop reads CAWSRSGNADTQYF. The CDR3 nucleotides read TGTGCCTGGAGTCGGTCAGGGAACGCAGATACGCAGTATTTT.

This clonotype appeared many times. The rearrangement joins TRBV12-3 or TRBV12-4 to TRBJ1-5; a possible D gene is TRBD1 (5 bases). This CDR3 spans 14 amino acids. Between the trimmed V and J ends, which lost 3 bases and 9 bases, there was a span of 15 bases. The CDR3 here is CASSFGAKRGPQHF. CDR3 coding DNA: TGTGCCAGCAGTTTCGGGGCGAAGAGGGGGCCCCAGCATTTT.

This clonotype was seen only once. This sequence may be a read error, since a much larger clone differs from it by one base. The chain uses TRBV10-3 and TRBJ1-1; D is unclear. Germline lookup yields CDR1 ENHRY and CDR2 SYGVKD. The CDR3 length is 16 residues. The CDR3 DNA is TGTGCCATCAGTGAAAGGGAGACCGGAACGGGCACTGGAGCTTTCTTT. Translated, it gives CAISERETGTGTGAFF.

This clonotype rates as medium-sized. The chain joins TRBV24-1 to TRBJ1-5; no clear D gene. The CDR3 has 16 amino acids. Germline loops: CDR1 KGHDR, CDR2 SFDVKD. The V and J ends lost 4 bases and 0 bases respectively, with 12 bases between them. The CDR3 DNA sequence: TGTGCCACCAGTGAGCGACAAGGGATTAGCAATCAGCCCCAGCATTTT. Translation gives CATSERQGISNQPQHF.

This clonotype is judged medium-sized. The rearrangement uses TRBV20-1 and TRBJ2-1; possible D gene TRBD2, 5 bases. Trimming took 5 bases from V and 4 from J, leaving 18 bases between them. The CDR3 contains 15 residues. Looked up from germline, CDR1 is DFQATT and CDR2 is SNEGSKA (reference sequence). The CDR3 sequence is CSALPLAPPYNEQFF. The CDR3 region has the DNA TGCAGTGCTTTGCCCCTAGCTCCCCCGTACAATGAGCAGTTCTTC.

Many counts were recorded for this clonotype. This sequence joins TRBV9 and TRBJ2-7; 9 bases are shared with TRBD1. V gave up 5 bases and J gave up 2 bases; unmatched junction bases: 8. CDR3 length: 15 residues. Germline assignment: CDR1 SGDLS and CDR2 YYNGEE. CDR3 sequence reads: CASSRTQGAAYEQYF. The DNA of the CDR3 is TGTGCCAGCAGTCGAACACAGGGGGCTGCCTACGAGCAGTACTTC.

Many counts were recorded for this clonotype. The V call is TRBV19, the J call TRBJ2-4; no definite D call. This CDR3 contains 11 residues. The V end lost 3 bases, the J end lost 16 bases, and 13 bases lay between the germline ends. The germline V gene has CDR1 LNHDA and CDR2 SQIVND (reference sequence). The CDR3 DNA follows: TGTGCCAGTAGTATGGGCAGATTCCCCTACTTC. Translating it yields CASSMGRFPYF.

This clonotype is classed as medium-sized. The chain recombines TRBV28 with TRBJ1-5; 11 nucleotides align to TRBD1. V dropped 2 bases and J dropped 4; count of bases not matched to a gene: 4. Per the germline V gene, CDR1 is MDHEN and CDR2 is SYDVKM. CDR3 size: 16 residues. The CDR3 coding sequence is TGTGCCAGCAGTTTACCCGGGACAGGGGGAAATCAGCCCCAGCATTTT. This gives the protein CASSLPGTGGNQPQHF.

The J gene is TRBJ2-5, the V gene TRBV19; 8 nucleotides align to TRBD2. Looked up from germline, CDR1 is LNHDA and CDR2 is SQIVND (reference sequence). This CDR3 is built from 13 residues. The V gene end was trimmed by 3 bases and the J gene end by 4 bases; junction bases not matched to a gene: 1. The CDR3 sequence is CASSMGLVETQYF. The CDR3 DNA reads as TGTGCCAGTAGTATGGGACTAGTAGAGACCCAGTACTTC. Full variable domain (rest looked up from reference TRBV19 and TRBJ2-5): DGGITQSPKYLFRKEGQNVTLSCEQNLNHDAMYWYRQDPGQGLRLIYYSQIVNDFQKGDIAEGYSVSREKKESFPLTVTSAQKNPTAFYLCASSMGLVETQYFGPGTRLLVL.

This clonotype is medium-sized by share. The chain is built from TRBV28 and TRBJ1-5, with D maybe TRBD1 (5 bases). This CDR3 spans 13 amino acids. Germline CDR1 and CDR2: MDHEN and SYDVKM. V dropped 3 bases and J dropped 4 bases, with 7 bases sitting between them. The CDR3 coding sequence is TGTGCCAGCAGTTTCTGGGGGAATCAGCCCCAGCATTTT. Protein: CASSFWGNQPQHF.

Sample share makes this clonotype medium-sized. CDR3 DNA: TGTGCCAGCTCAACAGGAGGACACAGGTGGGATACGCAGTATTTT. Its protein is CASSTGGHRWDTQYF. The chain links TRBV18 to TRBJ2-3; D tentatively fits TRBD1 or TRBD2 (5 bases each). With 5 bases removed from V and 6 bases from J, the gap between germline ends came to 18 bases. Germline V CDR1 and CDR2: KGHSH, LQKENI. The CDR3 has 15 residues.

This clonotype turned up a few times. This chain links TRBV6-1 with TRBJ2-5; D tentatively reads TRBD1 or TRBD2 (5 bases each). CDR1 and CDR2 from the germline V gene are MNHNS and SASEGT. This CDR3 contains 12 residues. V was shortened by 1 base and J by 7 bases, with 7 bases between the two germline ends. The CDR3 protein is CASSEGGMTQYF. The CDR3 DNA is TGTGCCAGCAGTGAAGGGGGGATGACCCAGTACTTC.